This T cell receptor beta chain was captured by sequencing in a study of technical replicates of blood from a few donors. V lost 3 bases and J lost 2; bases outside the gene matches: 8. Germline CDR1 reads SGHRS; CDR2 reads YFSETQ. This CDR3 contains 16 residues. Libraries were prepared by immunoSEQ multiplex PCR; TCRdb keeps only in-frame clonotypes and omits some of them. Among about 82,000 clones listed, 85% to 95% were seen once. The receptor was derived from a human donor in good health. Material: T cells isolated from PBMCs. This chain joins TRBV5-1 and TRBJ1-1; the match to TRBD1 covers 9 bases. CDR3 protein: CASSSQGATFNTEAFF. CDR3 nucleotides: TGCGCCAGCAGCTCACAGGGGGCAACTTTTAACACTGAAGCTTTCTTT.